These T cell receptor beta chains were read from a single sample in a study of technical replicates of blood from a handful of donors. Profiling relied on immunoSEQ multiplex PCR, and the TCRdb table lists in-frame clones only, not all of them. The data show about 58,000 clones, with around 92% seen just once and about 3.9% held by the top ten. Sample: PBMCs. The receptors derive from a human donor in good health. Some clones in this sample may be carry-over from other donors' samples. Each CDR3 is given with its conserved first and last residue. A D gene is named only where the DNA matches it firmly. Clone size is stated in some rows and not others, as once, few, many or a class when expanded.

D | J | size | V | CDR3 | DNA
TRBD1 | TRBJ2-7 | once | TRBV7-9 | CASSPWDSSYEQYF | TGTGCCAGCAGCCCGTGGGACAGCTCCTACGAGCAGTACTTC
TRBD2 | TRBJ2-5 | . | TRBV11-3 | CASSLGASGRQETQYF | TGTGCCAGCAGCTTAGGAGCTAGCGGGCGCCAAGAGACCCAGTACTTC
. | TRBJ1-1 | . | TRBV21-1 | CASSKSRDRGYAFF | TGTGCCAGCAGCAAAAGCCGGGACAGGGGTTACGCTTTCTTT
TRBD1 | TRBJ1-2 | . | TRBV7-9 | CASSTRDRGFNGYTF | TGTGCCAGCAGCACCCGGGACAGGGGGTTTAATGGCTACACCTTC
. | TRBJ1-2 | few | TRBV14 | CASSQVASYGYTF | TGTGCCAGCAGCCAAGTAGCCTCCTATGGCTACACCTTC
. | TRBJ2-7 | . | TRBV1 | CTSSRSGSYEQYF | TGCACCAGCAGCCGGAGTGGATCCTACGAGCAGTACTTC
. | TRBJ1-1 | . | TRBV4-3 | CASSKQHMNTEAFF | TGCGCCAGCAGCAAACAGCACATGAACACTGAAGCTTTCTTT
TRBD1 | TRBJ1-2 | few | TRBV12-5 | CASGLRDSSNYGYTF | TGTGCTAGTGGCCTCCGGGACAGCTCTAACTATGGCTACACCTTC
TRBD1 | TRBJ1-1 | . | TRBV5-1 | CASSVDRGRTEAFF | TGCGCCAGCAGCGTGGACAGGGGTAGAACTGAAGCTTTCTTT
. | TRBJ2-2 | . | TRBV6-5 | CASTQTRGAGELFF | TGTGCCAGCACCCAAACACGCGGAGCCGGGGAGCTGTTTTTT
. | TRBJ2-7 | . | TRBV11-2 | CASGGYGSYEQYF | TGTGCCAGCGGAGGGTATGGCTCCTACGAGCAGTACTTC
TRBD2 | TRBJ2-3 | . | TRBV5-8 | CASSLGSTSGRSDTQYF | TGTGCCAGCAGCTTGGGATCGACTAGCGGGAGATCAGATACGCAGTATTTT
TRBD2 | TRBJ2-1 | . | TRBV7-2 | CASSLLSGREEQFF | TGTGCCAGCAGCTTACTATCGGGGAGGGAAGAGCAGTTCTTC
. | TRBJ2-5 | . | TRBV7-8 | CASRQRATETQYF | TGTGCCAGCAGGCAGCGGGCCACGGAGACCCAGTACTTC
. | TRBJ2-3 | once | TRBV5-1 | CASSFNPRVSTDTQYF | TGCGCCAGCAGCTTCAACCCCAGGGTGTCCACAGATACGCAGTATTTT
TRBD1 | TRBJ2-7 | few | TRBV5-1 | CASSASIPGQGNNSSYEQYF | TGCGCCAGCAGCGCCTCTATACCGGGACAGGGGAACAATAGCTCCTACGAGCAGTACTTC
TRBD2 | TRBJ2-3 | . | TRBV7-2 | CASSLVRVAGGGDTQYF | TGTGCCAGCAGCTTAGTCCGTGTAGCGGGGGGCGGGGATACGCAGTATTTT
. | TRBJ1-5 | . | TRBV7-8 | CASSRGLGNQPQHF | TGTGCCAGCAGCCGAGGACTCGGCAATCAGCCCCAGCATTTT
. | TRBJ1-2 | once | TRBV2 | CASSDNRAYGYTF | TGTGCCAGCAGTGACAACAGGGCCTATGGCTACACCTTC
. | TRBJ2-1 | few | TRBV5-1 | CASSSSGAYNEQFF | TGCGCCAGCAGCTCCTCGGGGGCCTACAATGAGCAGTTCTTC
. | TRBJ1-4 | . | TRBV16 | CASSEFYTGFKLFF | TGTGCCAGCAGCGAATTTTACACAGGGTTCAAACTGTTTTTT
. | TRBJ2-7 | . | TRBV7-2 | CASRDSEGHSYEQYF | TGTGCCAGCAGGGACTCAGAGGGCCACTCCTACGAGCAGTACTTC
. | TRBJ2-2 | once | TRBV7-9 | CASSLDRLLDTGELFF | TGTGCCAGCAGCTTAGACAGGCTCCTAGACACCGGGGAGCTGTTTTTT
. | TRBJ1-1 | . | TRBV7-9 | CASTWGGGYTEAFF | TGTGCCAGCACTTGGGGAGGGGGATACACTGAAGCTTTCTTT
. | TRBJ2-2 | . | TRBV7-9 | CASSLSEDGELFF | TGTGCCAGCAGCTTATCAGAAGACGGGGAGCTGTTTTTT
. | TRBJ1-5 | . | TRBV5-1 | CASSLSGGGNQPQHF | TGCGCCAGCAGCTTGAGTGGGGGCGGCAATCAGCCCCAGCATTTT
. | TRBJ1-3 | . | TRBV7-9 | CASSPRFRVNGGNTIYF | TGTGCCAGCAGCCCTAGGTTCAGGGTAAATGGTGGAAACACCATATATTTT
TRBD2 | TRBJ2-3 | . | TRBV7-2 | CASSTRLAGVDTQYF | TGTGCCAGCAGCACTCGACTAGCGGGAGTAGATACGCAGTATTTT
TRBD2 | TRBJ2-7 | . | TRBV11-2 | CASSFTSGVSYEQYF | TGTGCCAGCAGCTTCACTAGCGGGGTCTCCTACGAGCAGTACTTC
. | TRBJ1-2 | . | TRBV29-1 | CSVVDSNYGYTF | TGCAGCGTTGTAGACAGTAACTATGGCTACACCTTC
. | TRBJ1-2 | . | TRBV6-6 | CASTYDSYGYTF | TGTGCCAGCACCTACGACAGCTATGGCTACACCTTC
TRBD1 | TRBJ2-5 | . | TRBV2 | CANTGQDEETQYF | TGTGCCAATACTGGACAGGACGAGGAGACCCAGTACTTC
TRBD2 | TRBJ2-2 | . | TRBV7-3 | CASSLIAGGDTGELFF | TGTGCCAGCAGCTTAATAGCGGGAGGGGACACCGGGGAGCTGTTTTTT
. | TRBJ1-2 | . | TRBV7-2 | CASSQGGPGYTF | TGTGCCAGCAGCCAAGGGGGTCCGGGCTACACCTTC
. | TRBJ2-7 | . | TRBV7-3 | CASSLNRGSSEQYF | TGTGCCAGCAGCTTAAATAGGGGGTCGAGCGAGCAGTACTTC
TRBD1 | TRBJ1-2 | once | TRBV5-4 | CASSLDRGYGYTF | TGTGCCAGCAGCTTGGACAGGGGCTATGGCTACACCTTC
. | TRBJ1-1 | . | TRBV5-4 | CASSRPTGLNTEAFF | TGTGCCAGCAGCCGACCAACAGGGCTGAACACTGAAGCTTTCTTT
TRBD2 | TRBJ2-7 | . | TRBV5-1 | CASSLAGVREQYF | TGCGCCAGCAGCTTAGCGGGAGTTAGAGAGCAGTACTTC
TRBD2 | TRBJ2-7 | . | TRBV27 | CASSVSGGASYEQYF | TGTGCCAGCAGTGTTAGCGGGGGGGCCTCCTACGAGCAGTACTTC
. | TRBJ2-7 | . | TRBV5-1 | CASSPRDMSHEQYF | TGCGCCAGCAGCCCCCGGGACATGAGCCACGAGCAGTACTTC
. | TRBJ1-5 | . | TRBV19 | CASSKGDPYSNQPQHF | TGTGCCAGTAGTAAGGGGGACCCTTATAGCAATCAGCCCCAGCATTTT
TRBD1 | TRBJ1-1 | . | TRBV5-1 | CASSQDRGTEAFF | TGCGCCAGCAGCCAAGACAGGGGAACTGAAGCTTTCTTT
. | TRBJ2-5 | few | TRBV27 | CASSLSLEGMRETQYF | TGTGCCAGCAGTTTATCGCTTGAGGGAATGCGGGAGACCCAGTACTTC
. | TRBJ1-1 | . | TRBV5-1 | CASSYGVTTEAFF | TGCGCCAGCAGCTACGGGGTTACGACTGAAGCTTTCTTT
TRBD1 | TRBJ2-7 | few | TRBV28 | CASSFGDRSYEQYF | TGTGCCAGCAGTTTCGGGGACAGATCCTACGAGCAGTACTTC
. | TRBJ1-2 | . | TRBV7-9 | CASSLAEGGLTNYGYTF | TGTGCCAGCAGCTTAGCGGAGGGCGGATTGACTAACTATGGCTACACCTTC
. | TRBJ1-2 | . | TRBV6-5 | CASSYLGYDGYTF | TGTGCCAGCAGTTACCTCGGGTACGATGGCTACACCTTC
. | TRBJ2-5 | once | TRBV20-1 | CSVELQETQYF | TGCAGTGTTGAGCTTCAAGAGACCCAGTACTTC
. | TRBJ2-1 | . | TRBV6-6 | CASSYSVGAYNEQFF | TGTGCCAGCAGTTACTCTGTCGGGGCCTACAATGAGCAGTTCTTC
TRBD1 | TRBJ2-3 | . | TRBV29-1 | CSVEDRDRGLFLHDTQYF | TGCAGCGTTGAAGACCGGGACAGGGGGCTCTTTTTACACGATACGCAGTATTTT
TRBD1 | TRBJ1-6 | . | TRBV7-2 | CASSLVTGGPSPLHF | TGTGCCAGCAGCTTAGTTACAGGGGGCCCTTCACCCCTCCACTTT
TRBD1 | TRBJ2-7 | . | TRBV5-1 | CASSRGTGESYEQYF | TGCGCCAGCAGCAGAGGGACAGGCGAGTCCTACGAGCAGTACTTC
TRBD2 | TRBJ2-5 | . | TRBV5-1 | CASSLAPDGTSQETQYF | TGCGCCAGCAGCTTGGCCCCCGATGGGACTAGCCAAGAGACCCAGTACTTC
. | TRBJ2-7 | . | TRBV5-6 | CASSLPLDGGSYEQYF | TGTGCCAGCAGCCTACCACTCGACGGGGGCTCCTACGAGCAGTACTTC
TRBD1 | TRBJ1-5 | . | TRBV7-6 | CASSTGTGRSNQPQHF | TGTGCCAGCAGCACAGGGACAGGGCGGAGCAATCAGCCCCAGCATTTT
. | TRBJ2-7 | . | TRBV12-5 | CASGLLRGADEQYF | TGTGCTAGTGGTTTGCTCCGGGGGGCCGACGAGCAGTACTTC
. | TRBJ2-7 | . | TRBV13 | CASSLEQSYEQYF | TGTGCCAGCAGCTTAGAACAATCTTACGAGCAGTACTTC
TRBD1 | TRBJ1-1 | . | TRBV5-1 | CASSDGQGAVRTEAFF | TGCGCCAGCAGCGACGGACAGGGGGCTGTACGAACTGAAGCTTTCTTT
TRBD2 | TRBJ2-1 | . | TRBV5-1 | CASSLELAGHNEQFF | TGCGCCAGCAGCTTGGAACTAGCGGGACACAATGAGCAGTTCTTC